A single sample is the source of the 23 T cell receptor beta chains below, sequenced in a study of T cell responses to AZD1222 COVID-19 vaccine. Assay: immunoSEQ multiplex PCR; the TCRdb copy retains only in-frame clones and omits some. The table records 75,000 to 90,000 clones, more than 85% of them present only once. The sample was peripheral blood, taken 28 days after the second AZD1222 dose. The receptors were gathered from an adult who received the AZD1222 COVID-19 vaccine.

This chain joins TRBV29-1 and TRBJ1-2; 9 bases fit TRBD1. The CDR3 has 13 amino acids. Germline lookup yields CDR1 SQVTM and CDR2 ANQGSEA. The J segment lost 2 bases and the V segment lost 5 bases, leaving 3 bases of the junction unmatched. CDR3 nucleotide sequence: TGCAGCGTTACCGACAGGGGGAACTATGGCTACACCTTC. Residues: CSVTDRGNYGYTF. The entire variable domain, with the rest obtained from reference TRBV29-1 and TRBJ1-2, is as follows: SAVISQKPSRDICQRGTSLTIQCQVDSQVTMMFWYRQQPGQSLTLIATANQGSEATYESGFVIDKFPISRPNLTFSTLTVSNMSPEDSSIYLCSVTDRGNYGYTFGSGTRLTVV.

The chain combines TRBV5-4 with TRBJ2-2; 13 bases align to TRBD2. J gave up 7 bases and V 0 bases, and 3 bases lay outside the gene matches. This CDR3 has 16 residues. Germline values: CDR1 SGHNT, CDR2 YYREEE (reference sequence). The CDR3 DNA sequence: TGTGCCAGCAGCTTGGGACTAGCGGGAGGAATCGGGGAGCTGTTTTTT. Translating gives CASSLGLAGGIGELFF.

This chain uses TRBV29-1 with TRBJ2-1; D may match TRBD1 or TRBD2 (5 bases each). V gave up 6 bases and J gave up 5 bases, with 14 bases separating them. The CDR3 totals 13 residues. Germline V gene sequence: CDR1 SQVTM, CDR2 ANQGSEA. As DNA, the CDR3 is TGCAGCGTGACTCCGGGACGAAACAATGAGCAGTTCTTC. It codes for CSVTPGRNNEQFF.

V is TRBV19 and J is TRBJ2-7; D is unclear. The CDR3 length is 13 residues. Trimming removed 3 bases at V and 4 bases at J, with 10 bases between. Per germline, CDR1 LNHDA and CDR2 SQIVND (reference sequence). CDR3 sequence: CASSIKAGYEQYF. The CDR3 DNA follows: TGTGCCAGTAGTATTAAGGCCGGGTACGAGCAGTACTTC. Full variable domain (missing parts from reference TRBV19 and TRBJ2-7): DGGITQSPKYLFRKEGQNVTLSCEQNLNHDAMYWYRQDPGQGLRLIYYSQIVNDFQKGDIAEGYSVSREKKESFPLTVTSAQKNPTAFYLCASSIKAGYEQYFGPGTRLTVT.

The chain has TRBV10-2 and TRBJ2-7; TRBD2 agrees at 10 bases. Looked up from germline, CDR1 is WSHSY and CDR2 is SAAADI. The CDR3 runs 15 residues. The V segment lost 4 bases and the J segment 3 bases; nucleotides outside the gene matches: 6. The CDR3 DNA sequence: TGCGCCAGCAGTGCTAGACTAGCGGGCTTCTACGAGCAGTACTTC. Translated, it gives CASSARLAGFYEQYF.

This chain joins TRBV12-5 and TRBJ1-1; D ambiguous. The CDR3 is 11 amino acids. CDR1 is LGHNT and CDR2 is FRNRAP in the germline V gene. The V end was cut by 6 bases, the J end by 11 bases, with 13 bases between. CDR3 sequence: CASGSMLGAFF. Written as DNA, the CDR3 is TGTGCTAGTGGCTCCATGCTAGGGGCTTTCTTT.

V usage is TRBV9 and J usage is TRBJ2-1; 9 bases are a match to TRBD1. The CDR3 runs 18 residues. With V trimmed by 2 bases and J by 5 bases, 14 bases remained unmatched. The germline CDR1 and CDR2 sequences are SGDLS and YYNGEE. CDR3 protein: CASSVRSGTGIKNNEQFF. DNA for the CDR3: TGTGCCAGCAGCGTTCGATCCGGGACAGGGATTAAAAACAATGAGCAGTTCTTC. Variable domain in full (rest from reference TRBV9 and TRBJ2-1): DSGVTQTPKHLITATGQRVTLRCSPRSGDLSVYWYQQSLDQGLQFLIQYYNGEERAKGNILERFSAQQFPDLHSELNLSSLELGDSALYFCASSVRSGTGIKNNEQFFGPGTRLTVL.

The chain uses TRBV30 and TRBJ1-3, with D unclear. This CDR3 comprises 15 residues. CDR1 and CDR2 (germline): GTSNPN, SVGIG (reference sequence). V was trimmed by 5 bases and J by 4 bases, leaving 18 bases between them. The CDR3 region is CAWAVRLGGGNTIYF. DNA for the CDR3: TGTGCCTGGGCGGTCCGGCTCGGCGGGGGAAACACCATATATTTT. Full variable domain (outside the CDR3, taken from reference TRBV30 and TRBJ1-3): SQTIHQWPATLVQPVGSPLSLECTVEGTSNPNLYWYRQAAGRGLQLLFYSVGIGQISSEVPQNLSASRPQDRQFILSSKKLLLSDSGFYLCAWAVRLGGGNTIYFGEGSWLTVV.

This clone was counted once. This chain links TRBV9 with TRBJ1-1; 9 positions agree with TRBD1. CDR1 is SGDLS and CDR2 is YYNGEE in the germline V gene. V was pared by 3 bases and J by 5 bases, with 5 bases of the junction left unmatched. The CDR3 extends over 14 amino acids. The CDR3 here is CASSGTGGRTEAFF. The DNA for the CDR3 is TGTGCCAGCAGCGGAACAGGGGGCCGGACTGAAGCTTTCTTT.

The chain recombines TRBV6-6 with TRBJ2-7, with D tentatively TRBD1 (5 bases). Deletions cut 4 bases from V and 2 bases from J, with 18 bases between. The CDR3 extends over 16 amino acids. Per the germline V gene, CDR1 is MNHNY and CDR2 is SVGAGI (reference sequence). The chain's CDR3 is CASSSLVRGPAYEQYF. CDR3 nucleotides: TGTGCCAGCAGTTCCCTCGTAAGGGGTCCGGCCTACGAGCAGTACTTC.

The chain combines TRBV25-1 with TRBJ2-5; D is uncertain. V lost 5 bases and J 1 base, leaving 8 bases between the germline ends. Germline V lookup: CDR1 MGHDK, CDR2 SYGVNS. This CDR3 has 13 residues. Written as DNA, the CDR3 is TGTGCCAGCAGTCTTAACAGCCAAGAGACCCAGTACTTC. It specifies CASSLNSQETQYF.

This clone has just one count. The chain couples TRBV4-1 to TRBJ1-4; 7 bases map to TRBD1. V was clipped by 2 bases and J by 6 bases; unmatched bases: 6. Germline CDR1 and CDR2: MGHRA and YSYEKL. There are 15 residues in the CDR3. The CDR3 here is CASSQPRQGDEKLFF. The CDR3 region has the DNA TGCGCCAGCAGCCAACCCAGACAGGGTGATGAAAAACTGTTTTTT.

The rearrangement links TRBV3-1 (or the pseudogene TRBV3-2) to TRBJ1-1, with D unresolved. This CDR3 has 12 residues. V lost 3 bases and J 4 bases, leaving 6 bases between the germline ends. CDR1 and CDR2 from the germline V gene are LGHDT and YNNKEL (reference sequence). The chain's CDR3 is CASSQRPTEAFF. The CDR3 DNA is TGTGCCAGCAGCCAGAGGCCCACTGAAGCTTTCTTT.

This chain joins TRBV11-2 and TRBJ1-2; 9 positions agree with TRBD1. This CDR3 comprises 14 residues. The trim removed 5 bases at V and 8 bases at J, leaving 9 bases unmatched. CDR1 is SGHAT and CDR2 is FQNNGV in the germline V gene. The CDR3 loop is CASSTGTGINGYTF. The CDR3 region has the DNA TGTGCCAGCAGCACCGGGACAGGGATAAACGGCTACACCTTC.

The J gene is TRBJ2-2, the V gene TRBV5-1; D perhaps matches TRBD2 (5 bases). V lost 2 bases and J 4 bases, leaving 18 bases between the germline ends. Germline lookup yields CDR1 SGHRS and CDR2 YFSETQ. The CDR3 runs 17 residues. In DNA, the CDR3 is TGCGCCAGCAGCTTCGGCGTGTCTAGCCGACGCACCGGGGAGCTGTTTTTT. Protein product: CASSFGVSSRRTGELFF.

The rearrangement joins TRBV28 to TRBJ2-7; 8 bases line up with TRBD2. This CDR3 comprises 14 residues. The junction had 7 bases not matched to a gene; V was cut back by 6 bases and J by 3 bases. Germline loops: CDR1 MDHEN, CDR2 SYDVKM. The CDR3 DNA follows: TGTGCCAGCAGCCCCGGGGGGGCGAGCTACGAGCAGTACTTC. It is translated as CASSPGGASYEQYF.

J is TRBJ1-1 and V is TRBV6-2 or TRBV6-3; D perhaps matches TRBD1 (5 bases). Germline CDR1 is MNHEY and CDR2 is SVGEGT. The CDR3 is 11 residues long. V gave up 5 bases and J gave up 6 bases, with 7 bases separating them. The CDR3 DNA is TGTGCCAGCAGTCGGGGGTCTGAAGCTTTCTTT. Residues: CASSRGSEAFF.

V is TRBV6-2 or TRBV6-3 and J is TRBJ2-7; no firm D call. CDR3 size: 14 residues. V was trimmed by 2 bases and J by 6 bases, leaving 14 bases between them. Germline V gene sequence: CDR1 MNHEY, CDR2 SVGEGT. The CDR3 coding sequence is TGTGCCAGCAGTTACATGGTTTCCTCCGGCGAGCAGTACTTC. Translated: CASSYMVSSGEQYF.

This clone was seen only once. V usage is TRBV11-3 and J usage is TRBJ2-5, with D perhaps TRBD1 (5 bases). Germline-derived CDR1 and CDR2 are SGHNT and YENEEA. The length of the CDR3 is 14 residues. V lost 0 bases and J 0 bases, leaving 5 bases between the germline ends. In DNA form, the CDR3 reads TGTGCCAGCAGCTTAGAAGGGGACCAAGAGACCCAGTACTTC. As protein: CASSLEGDQETQYF.

The chain couples TRBV5-4 to TRBJ2-7; possible D gene TRBD2, 6 bases. V lost 0 bases and J lost 6, with 16 bases in between. Germline-derived CDR1 and CDR2 are SGHNT and YYREEE (reference sequence). This CDR3 contains 15 residues. DNA for the CDR3: TGTGCCAGCAGCTTGGAAAAGCGGGCCGGGAGCGAGCAGTACTTC. It codes for CASSLEKRAGSEQYF.

This sequence joins TRBV24-1 and TRBJ2-5; the D is unclear. V lost 2 bases to trimming and J lost 2 bases, with 14 bases between them. CDR1 is KGHDR, CDR2 SFDVKD, per germline. The CDR3 consists of 16 residues. This CDR3 reads CATSDSRVSAQETQYF. In nucleotides, the CDR3 is TGTGCCACCAGTGATTCACGGGTGTCGGCTCAAGAGACCCAGTACTTC.

The chain joins TRBV19 to TRBJ1-1; D call uncertain. The V gene lost 1 base and the J gene lost 2 bases, with 5 bases spanning the gap. Per the germline V gene, CDR1 is LNHDA and CDR2 is SQIVND (reference sequence). CDR3 size: 13 residues. CDR3 DNA sequence: TGTGCCAGTAGTATAGGGCAAAACACTGAAGCTTTCTTT. It codes for CASSIGQNTEAFF.

The V and J genes are TRBV7-6 and TRBJ1-1; TRBD1 might be the D (6 bases). Germline values: CDR1 SGHVS, CDR2 FNYEAQ. The CDR3 spans 13 residues. Trimming shortened V by 5 bases and J by 3 bases, and 10 bases separated the two germline ends. The CDR3 is CASSRGQYTEAFF. For the CDR3, the DNA is TGTGCCAGCAGCCGCGGACAGTACACTGAAGCTTTCTTT.